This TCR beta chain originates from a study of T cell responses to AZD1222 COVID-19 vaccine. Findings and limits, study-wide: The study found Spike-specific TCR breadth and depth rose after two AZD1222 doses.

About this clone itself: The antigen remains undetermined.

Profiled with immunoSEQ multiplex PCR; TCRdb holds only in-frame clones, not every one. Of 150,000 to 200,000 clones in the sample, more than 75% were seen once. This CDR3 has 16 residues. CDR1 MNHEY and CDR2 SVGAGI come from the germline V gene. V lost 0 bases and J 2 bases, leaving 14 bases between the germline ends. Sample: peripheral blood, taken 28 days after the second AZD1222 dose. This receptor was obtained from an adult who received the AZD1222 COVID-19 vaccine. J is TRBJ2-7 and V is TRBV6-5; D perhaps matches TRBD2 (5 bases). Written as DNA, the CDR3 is TGTGCCAGCAGTTACTCGGCGGACGGAGCGGCCTACGAGCAGTACTTC. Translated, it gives CASSYSADGAAYEQYF.